The 29 T cell receptor beta chains below come from one sample, sequenced in a study of T-cell memory formation after mild COVID-19. Each CDR3 protein is one row after TCRdb ran MiXCR on the 5' RACE reads. The sample lists about 350,000 distinct CDR3 sequences, 20% to 25% seen once, with 20% to 25% in the top ten. Material for sequencing was PBMCs or a T cell subset sorted from them (not recorded which). The receptors originated from a man aged 18 to 29 who had mild COVID-19 (a few samples of this study predate the infection). Cell type and time point are not known.

The rearrangement uses TRBV6-5 and TRBJ1-6; D might be TRBD1 (5 bases). CDR3 length: 15 amino acids. Trimming pared 7 bases from V and 6 bases from J, leaving 16 bases between. Germline assignment: CDR1 MNHEY and CDR2 SVGAGI. The CDR3 reads CASKGDPGSNSPLHF. CDR3 DNA: TGTGCCAGCAAAGGGGACCCTGGGAGTAATTCACCCCTCCACTTT.

The chain links TRBV11-2 to TRBJ1-2, with TRBD1 matching over 9 bases. The V segment lost 5 bases and the J segment 1 base; nucleotides outside the gene matches: 8. The CDR3 has 16 amino acids. Germline-derived CDR1 and CDR2 are SGHAT and FQNNGV. This chain's CDR3 is CASSGVRDRDNYGYTF. In DNA, the CDR3 is TGTGCCAGCAGCGGAGTCCGGGACAGGGATAACTATGGCTACACCTTC.

There are a few counts of this clonotype. The chain links TRBV28 to TRBJ2-5; D remains ambiguous. The germline CDR1 and CDR2 sequences are MDHEN and SYDVKM. There are 14 residues in the CDR3. Between the trimmed V and J ends, which lost 3 bases and 5 bases, there was a span of 13 bases. CDR3 in amino acids: CASSFRPPDETQYF. The CDR3 DNA is TGTGCCAGCAGTTTTAGACCGCCGGACGAGACCCAGTACTTC.

The chain is built from TRBV4-3 and TRBJ1-3; a weak D match, TRBD1 (5 bases). CDR3 size: 15 residues. Per the germline V gene, CDR1 is LGHNA and CDR2 is YSLEER. Trimming pared 3 bases from V and 0 bases from J, leaving 9 bases between. The DNA of the CDR3 is TGCGCCAGCAGCCATCGGGACGGCTCTGGAAACACCATATATTTT. The encoded protein is CASSHRDGSGNTIYF.

This clonotype was counted at least ten times. The chain uses TRBV10-3 and TRBJ2-7; 7 nucleotides agree with TRBD1. The germline CDR1 and CDR2 sequences are ENHRY and SYGVKD. With V trimmed by 2 bases and J by 9 bases, 7 bases remained unmatched. This CDR3 has 13 amino acids. CDR3 bases: TGTGCCATCAGTGAGAGGGGGCAGGATGGGCAGTACGTC. This encodes CAISERGQDGQYV.

The J gene is TRBJ1-5, the V gene TRBV2; maybe TRBD1 (6 bases). Germline loops: CDR1 SNHLY, CDR2 FYNNEI. Trimming took 5 bases from V and 0 from J, leaving 11 bases between them. This CDR3 has 15 amino acids. The CDR3 sequence: CASSLQGSSNQPQHF. The CDR3, as DNA: TGTGCCAGCAGTTTACAGGGTTCTAGCAATCAGCCCCAGCATTTT.

There are many counts of this clonotype. The genes are TRBV28 and TRBJ2-7; D is perhaps TRBD2 (6 bases). Germline lookup yields CDR1 MDHEN and CDR2 SYDVKM. This CDR3 is built from 14 residues. V shed 5 bases and J shed 5 bases, with 16 bases lying between them. DNA for the CDR3: TGTGCCAGCAGTGCTCCAGGGAGGACCCACGAGCAGTACGTC. Translation: CASSAPGRTHEQYV.

This clonotype was counted only a few times. This sequence joins TRBV6-6 and TRBJ2-1, with TRBD1 as a possible D gene (5 bases). Looked up from germline, CDR1 is MNHNY and CDR2 is SVGAGI (reference sequence). There are 15 residues in the CDR3. Trimming took 2 bases from V and 4 from J, leaving 12 bases between them. For the CDR3, the DNA is TGTGCCAGCAGTTACGCCCAGGGCGTTTACAATGAGCAGTTCTTC. This codes for CASSYAQGVYNEQFF.

The table lists this clonotype with a count of one. The chain uses TRBV6-5 and TRBJ2-7; 10 nucleotides agree with TRBD1. Germline V gives CDR1 MNHEY, CDR2 SVGAGI. J gave up 3 bases and V 0 bases, and 8 bases lay outside the gene matches. The CDR3 consists of 17 residues. CDR3 DNA sequence: TGTGCCAGCAGTTACTCGTATGACCGGGACAGGGGCTACGAGCAGTACTTC. Amino acid sequence: CASSYSYDRDRGYEQYF.

J is TRBJ2-1 and V is TRBV29-1, with 8 nucleotides matching TRBD2. The CDR3 loop spans 15 amino acids. Losses at the gene ends were 6 bases for V and 2 bases for J; bases not matched to a gene: 9. In germline, CDR1 is SQVTM, CDR2 ANQGSEA. This CDR3 is CSVDPPSGPYNEQFF. In nucleotides, the CDR3 is TGCAGCGTCGACCCCCCTAGCGGGCCCTACAATGAGCAGTTCTTC.

The chain is built from TRBV7-9 and TRBJ1-6; D uncertain. Germline CDR1 and CDR2: SEHNR and FQNEAQ (reference sequence). The CDR3 has 14 residues. The germline V and J ends were trimmed by 6 bases and 7 bases, with 13 bases remaining between them. Here the CDR3 DNA reads TGTGCCAGCAGTTCATCAGATTCGAATTCACCCCTCCACTTT. Translated: CASSSSDSNSPLHF.

The V gene is TRBV7-9, the J gene TRBJ2-3, with D possibly being TRBD1 (5 bases). From germline, CDR1 is SEHNR and CDR2 FQNEAQ (reference sequence). Trimming left V 5 bases short and J 4 bases short, with 10 bases between. The CDR3 runs 13 residues. The CDR3 DNA reads TGTGCCAGCAGCGCGCAGGGTTCAGATACGCAGTATTTT. Translated: CASSAQGSDTQYF.

J is TRBJ2-1 and V is TRBV4-1; 9 bases line up with TRBD2. The CDR3 covers 14 residues. CDR1 and CDR2 from the germline V gene are MGHRA and YSYEKL. Trimming cost V 3 bases and J 6 bases; bases outside gene matches: 3. The CDR3 is CASSQGLAVNEQFF. The CDR3 nucleotides read TGCGCCAGCAGCCAGGGACTAGCCGTCAATGAGCAGTTCTTC.

This chain joins TRBV5-1 and TRBJ1-1; D is unresolved. Per the germline V gene, CDR1 is SGHRS and CDR2 is YFSETQ. Trimming stripped 7 bases from V and 11 bases from J, with 18 bases between. This CDR3 spans 12 amino acids. CDR3 protein: CASGLVHTVAFF. The CDR3 DNA reads as TGCGCCAGCGGGCTTGTCCACACAGTGGCTTTCTTT. Looking up the rest from reference TRBV5-1 and TRBJ1-1 gives the full variable domain: KAGVTQTPRYLIKTRGQQVTLSCSPISGHRSVSWYQQTPGQGLQFLFEYFSETQRNKGNFPGRFSGRQFSNSRSEMNVSTLELGDSALYLCASGLVHTVAFFGQGTRLTVV.

Ten or more counts support this clonotype. The chain couples TRBV5-1 to TRBJ2-7; maybe TRBD1 (5 bases). The germline CDR1 and CDR2 sequences are SGHRS and YFSETQ. This CDR3 is built from 14 residues. Trimming removed 1 base from V and 4 bases from J, with 12 bases in between. This CDR3 reads CASSLLDSLYEQYF. The CDR3 DNA is TGCGCCAGCAGCTTGCTAGACAGCTTATACGAGCAGTACTTC.

The J gene is TRBJ1-2, the V gene TRBV6-2 or TRBV6-3; D is unclear. CDR1 is MNHEY, CDR2 SVGEGT, per germline. With 2 bases removed from V and 9 bases from J, the gap between germline ends came to 7 bases. The CDR3 length is 11 residues. The CDR3: CASSYELSYTF. The CDR3 nucleotides are TGTGCCAGCAGTTACGAGTTGAGCTACACCTTC.

The V and J genes are TRBV20-1 and TRBJ1-2; 8 bases line up with TRBD1. The CDR3 sequence is 12 residues long. V lost 4 bases, J lost 3 bases, and 1 base stayed unmatched. Per germline, CDR1 DFQATT and CDR2 SNEGSKA (reference sequence). CDR3 in amino acids: CSATTGDYGYTF. Written as DNA, the CDR3 is TGCAGTGCTACGACAGGGGACTATGGCTACACCTTC.

This clonotype was found a few times. The chain links TRBV7-2 to TRBJ1-2, with TRBD1 as a possible D gene (6 bases). Germline V gene lookup returns CDR1 SGHTA and CDR2 FQGNSA. The CDR3 sequence is 16 residues long. V lost 3 bases and J lost 1, with 15 bases in between. CDR3 region: CASSFVPGAFNYGYTF. In nucleotides, the CDR3 is TGTGCCAGCAGCTTCGTCCCGGGGGCATTTAACTATGGCTACACCTTC.

This clonotype was counted between two and nine times. The genes are TRBV4-3 and TRBJ2-3; 14 positions match TRBD2. V was clipped by 6 bases and J by 5 bases; unmatched bases: 4. The germline CDR1 and CDR2 sequences are LGHNA and YSLEER. The CDR3 runs 15 residues. CDR3 sequence reads: CASRRTSGGLDTQYF. The CDR3 coding sequence is TGCGCCAGCAGGCGGACTAGCGGGGGGTTAGATACGCAGTATTTT.

Many counts were recorded for this clonotype. The chain couples TRBV12-3 or TRBV12-4 to TRBJ2-5; D is unclear. The CDR3 has 12 amino acids. Trimming removed 6 bases at V and 5 bases at J, with 10 bases between. This CDR3 is CASSSPVETQYF. The CDR3 DNA reads as TGTGCCAGCAGCTCCCCAGTGGAGACCCAGTACTTC.

A few counts support this clonotype. V is TRBV7-2 and J is TRBJ1-6, with D possibly matching TRBD1 (5 bases). CDR1 and CDR2 from the germline V gene are SGHTA and FQGNSA. The length of the CDR3 is 13 residues. The V and J ends lost 3 bases and 9 bases respectively, with 9 bases between them. CDR3 in DNA: TGTGCCAGCAGCTTCAGGGATGGTTCACCCCTCCACTTT. It codes for CASSFRDGSPLHF. Supplemented by reference TRBV7-2 and TRBJ1-6, the full variable domain reads GAGVSQSPSNKVTEKGKDVELRCDPISGHTALYWYRQSLGQGLEFLIYFQGNSAPDKSGLPSDRFSAERTGGSVSTLTIQRTQQEDSAVYLCASSFRDGSPLHFGNGTRLTVT.

The chain links TRBV2 to TRBJ2-5; D unclear. The CDR3 contains 14 residues. Trimming removed 6 bases from V and 1 base from J, with 12 bases in between. Germline lookup yields CDR1 SNHLY and CDR2 FYNNEI. CDR3 nucleotide sequence: TGTGCCAGCAGCGGTTTAGGGCCCCAAGAGACCCAGTACTTC. Its translation: CASSGLGPQETQYF.

The chain employs TRBV12-3 or TRBV12-4 and TRBJ2-3; perhaps D is TRBD1 or TRBD2 (6 bases each). V lost 3 bases and J 5 bases, leaving 12 bases between the germline ends. CDR3 length: 14 residues. CDR3 DNA sequence: TGTGCCAGCAGTTTCCTCAGGGGAGGAGATACGCAGTATTTT. Protein product: CASSFLRGGDTQYF.

This rearrangement joins TRBV6-6 to TRBJ1-4, with a tentative D call TRBD1 (5 bases). V lost 6 bases and J lost 7, with 12 bases in between. This CDR3 spans 13 amino acids. The germline V gene has CDR1 MNHNY and CDR2 SVGAGI (reference sequence). CDR3 region: CASSQGTVEKLFF. The CDR3 region has the DNA TGTGCCAGCAGCCAAGGGACGGTTGAAAAACTGTTTTTT.

This clonotype turned up a few times. J is TRBJ1-1 and V is TRBV5-1; D unresolved. Germline lookup yields CDR1 SGHRS and CDR2 YFSETQ. Trimming removed 6 bases from V and 0 bases from J, with 15 bases in between. The CDR3 has 15 amino acids. The CDR3 DNA is TGCGCCAGCAACCCTAAGGGAGGGCTGAACACTGAAGCTTTCTTT. Translated: CASNPKGGLNTEAFF.

The rearrangement links TRBV7-8 to TRBJ1-5; TRBD1 is a possible D gene (5 bases). This CDR3 contains 16 residues. Germline V lookup: CDR1 SGHVS, CDR2 FQNEAQ. The ends were cut back, 1 base at V and 1 base at J, with 11 bases in the middle. CDR3 amino acids: CASSLGWGTSNQPQHF. The DNA for the CDR3 is TGTGCCAGCAGCTTAGGATGGGGGACCAGCAATCAGCCCCAGCATTTT.

The chain employs TRBV9 and TRBJ1-6; possible D gene TRBD1, 6 bases. The V gene's germline CDR1 is SGDLS and CDR2 YYNGEE. This CDR3 region has 12 residues. The V end lost 3 bases, the J end lost 15 bases, and 13 bases lay between the germline ends. CDR3 DNA sequence: TGTGCCAGCAGCGCCCCAGGGGAGAGCCTCCACTTT. As protein: CASSAPGESLHF.

This clonotype appeared many times. The gene calls are TRBV7-2 and TRBJ2-1, with no clear D. Germline V gene sequence: CDR1 SGHTA, CDR2 FQGNSA. V shed 4 bases and J shed 7 bases, with 11 bases lying between them. The CDR3 length is 13 residues. Here the CDR3 reads CASSSLVANEQFF. The CDR3, as DNA: TGTGCCAGCAGCTCTCTCGTCGCGAATGAGCAGTTCTTC.

This clonotype showed up just a few times. The genes are TRBV10-2 and TRBJ2-1; TRBD1 aligns across 8 bases. CDR1 WSHSY and CDR2 SAAADI come from the germline V gene. The CDR3 has 16 residues. V trimming: 4 bases; J trimming: 8 bases; junction bases outside the gene matches: 13. The chain's CDR3 is CASSGAPGQADYEQFF. The CDR3 DNA reads as TGCGCCAGCAGTGGGGCCCCGGGACAGGCCGACTATGAGCAGTTCTTC.